Each of the 11 T cell receptor beta chains below was sequenced from the same sample in a study of blood T cell repertoires in COVID-19. Clones were sequenced by immunoSEQ multiplex PCR, and TCRdb holds only the in-frame ones, with some missing. The table includes about 97,000 clones, over 75% detected once. Sequencing was carried out using peripheral blood. The source of these receptors is a woman aged 25 to 45 with acute or convalescent COVID-19.

The chain has TRBV6-5 and TRBJ2-7, with 7 bases aligning to TRBD1. V shed 5 bases, J shed 3 bases, and the junction held 10 bases outside the gene matches. CDR3 size: 15 residues. Germline values: CDR1 MNHEY, CDR2 SVGAGI. CDR3 in DNA: TGTGCCAGCAGTCTCGGGACAGCTTCTTTCTACGAGCAGTACTTC. This encodes CASSLGTASFYEQYF.

This chain uses TRBV20-1 with TRBJ2-1, with 8 positions matching TRBD2. V lost 3 bases to trimming and J lost 4 bases; unmatched junction nucleotides: 11. There are 16 residues in the CDR3. Germline values: CDR1 DFQATT, CDR2 SNEGSKA (reference sequence). The CDR3: CSASLYRSGGYNEQFF. The CDR3 DNA sequence: TGCAGTGCTAGTTTGTATCGGAGCGGGGGATACAATGAGCAGTTCTTC.

The chain couples TRBV19 to TRBJ2-3; TRBD2 aligns across 8 bases. V shed 6 bases and J 2 bases; nucleotides not matched to a gene: 7. The CDR3 has 15 amino acids. CDR1 LNHDA and CDR2 SQIVND come from the germline V gene (reference sequence). The CDR3 spells CASRRLAGFTDTQYF. CDR3 coding DNA: TGTGCCAGTAGGAGGCTAGCGGGTTTCACAGATACGCAGTATTTT.

As DNA, the CDR3 is TGCGCCAGCAGCTTGGGGCTAGCCTACAATGAGCAGTTCTTC. This gives the protein CASSLGLAYNEQFF. The chain uses TRBV5-1 and TRBJ2-1; D is uncertain. CDR3 size: 14 residues. From germline, CDR1 is SGHRS and CDR2 YFSETQ. Trimming cost V 0 bases and J 2 bases, with 6 bases left between them. The complete variable domain, with remaining parts taken from reference TRBV5-1 and TRBJ2-1, reads KAGVTQTPRYLIKTRGQQVTLSCSPISGHRSVSWYQQTPGQGLQFLFEYFSETQRNKGNFPGRFSGRQFSNSRSEMNVSTLELGDSALYLCASSLGLAYNEQFFGPGTRLTVL.

The chain couples TRBV12-5 to TRBJ2-2, with 9 bases lining up with TRBD1. The germline CDR1 and CDR2 sequences are LGHNT and FRNRAP. V lost 4 bases to trimming and J lost 6 bases; unmatched junction nucleotides: 12. This CDR3 is 17 amino acids long. The CDR3 region has the DNA TGTGCTAGTGGTTGGAACGCCGGGACAGGGTGGTCCGGGGAGCTGTTTTTT. Encoded protein: CASGWNAGTGWSGELFF.

The chain uses TRBV4-1 and TRBJ1-3; no clear D gene. The germline CDR1 and CDR2 sequences are MGHRA and YSYEKL. V was shortened by 0 bases and J by 0 bases, with 6 bases between the two germline ends. The CDR3 has 15 residues. The DNA of the CDR3 is TGCGCCAGCAGCCAAGATGACTTCTCTGGAAACACCATATATTTT. It yields the protein CASSQDDFSGNTIYF.

The V and J genes are TRBV30 and TRBJ1-1; D unclear. This CDR3 region has 15 residues. In germline, CDR1 is GTSNPN, CDR2 SVGIG (reference sequence). V gave up 0 bases and J gave up 5 bases, with 16 bases separating them. This CDR3 is CAWSVLPTGGTEAFF. CDR3 nucleotides: TGTGCCTGGAGTGTACTTCCTACGGGAGGGACTGAAGCTTTCTTT.

The chain has TRBV5-1 and TRBJ2-7; 7 bases align to TRBD1. Germline V gene data show CDR1 as SGHRS and CDR2 as YFSETQ. The ends lost 5 bases at V and 0 bases at J; junction bases unmatched: 8. The CDR3 totals 15 residues. The CDR3 sequence is CASSPGQRSSYEQYF. The CDR3 region has the DNA TGCGCCAGCAGTCCGGGACAGAGAAGCTCCTACGAGCAGTACTTC.

The genes are TRBV7-3 and TRBJ2-3; the match to TRBD1 covers 7 bases. CDR1 is SGHTA and CDR2 is FQGTGA in the germline V gene. J gave up 2 bases and V 3 bases, and 20 bases lay outside the gene matches. CDR3 length: 20 residues. CDR3 nucleotide sequence: TGTGCCAGCAGCTTGAATTCCGGGACAGCATCGGGTGAAATCACAGATACGCAGTATTTT. Its translation is CASSLNSGTASGEITDTQYF.

For this clone: The sample has other DNA sequences that encode this CDR3 too. The rearrangement joins TRBV15 to TRBJ1-1, with D possibly matching TRBD1 (5 bases). This CDR3 is 13 amino acids long. Germline values: CDR1 LNHNV, CDR2 YYDKDF (reference sequence). Trimming took off 0 bases at V and 4 bases at J, with 6 bases between the two ends. The CDR3 DNA reads as TGTGCCACCAGCAGAGACAGGGTCACTGAAGCTTTCTTT. Translating gives CATSRDRVTEAFF.

The V call is TRBV6-5, the J call TRBJ2-7; TRBD1 agrees at 7 bases. The CDR3 sequence is 13 residues long. CDR1 MNHEY and CDR2 SVGAGI come from the germline V gene. V shed 5 bases and J 6 bases; nucleotides not matched to a gene: 7. The CDR3 sequence: CASSRDRVSEQYF. CDR3 DNA sequence: TGTGCCAGCAGTAGAGACAGGGTCTCCGAGCAGTACTTC.